This T cell receptor (beta chain) appears in the sequencing data of a study of T cells in Graves' hyperthyroidism and ophthalmopathy. At the level of the study: Upon initial diagnosis and before any treatment, peripheral blood was collected. General study findings and limits: Prediction of ophthalmopathy progression came a median 6.5 months pre-onset. Blood shared most expanded thyroid clonotypes above 0.001.

In this sample, this clonotype turned up many times. Antigen: not known. Amplified TCR beta CDR3 regions derived from RNA transcripts. Researchers ran a first-round RT-PCR on the TCR CDR3 using the HTBI primer set. Each CDR3 protein gets one entry after TCRdb re-called the multiplex PCR reads with MiXCR. This sample carries under 750,000 distinct CDR3 sequences, around 20% of them seen once, and the ten largest clones take 16%. Germline lookup yields CDR1 SGHTA and CDR2 FQGTGA. V shed 4 bases and J 5 bases; nucleotides not matched to a gene: 7. This CDR3 spans 15 amino acids. The chain links TRBV7-3 to TRBJ2-5, with 10 bases aligning to TRBD1. This sequence was found in a woman aged 45 to 65 with Graves' hyperthyroidism that later progressed to Graves' ophthalmopathy. The sequenced sample consisted of blood. CDR3 DNA: TGTGCCAGCAGCTCAAGGGGACAGGGGTGGGAGACCCAGTACTTC. Protein sequence: CASSSRGQGWETQYF.